Sequencing of this T cell receptor beta chain was carried out in a study of shared clonotypes between healthy human individuals. Trimming left V 5 bases short and J 8 bases short, with 15 bases between. CDR3 length: 14 residues. CDR1 is SGHNT and CDR2 is YENEEA in the germline V gene. Study-wide points: Rarefaction curves obtained for sorted subsets showed sequencing incomplete despite large depth.

Points on this clone: Antigen specificity is unknown.

Clones were sequenced by immunoSEQ multiplex PCR, and TCRdb holds only the in-frame ones, with some missing. The sample carries about 2.3 million clones, just over 90% recorded once. This rearrangement joins TRBV11-3 to TRBJ2-2; perhaps TRBD2 as D (6 bases). The receptor was derived from a man aged 18 to 29 in good health. Some clones in this sample may be carry-over from other donors' samples. The sequenced material came from naive CD4+ T cells from PBMCs. The sample's subset: CD45RA+ positively selected. The CDR3 sequence: CASSPLVAGGELFF. The CDR3 coding sequence is TGTGCCAGCAGCCCGCTAGTCGCGGGGGGGGAGCTGTTTTTT.